This section outlines one T cell receptor (beta chain) sequence together with its context. Antigen unknown. The data stem from a study of OX40 agonist ivuxolimab in advanced cancers. The study's findings and limits: Some of the nonresponding patients also showed low levels of normalized T-cell clonal expansion. CD8+ T cells showed, on average, more clonal expansion than CD4+ cells.

The repertoire was sequenced with immunoSEQ multiplex PCR; TCRdb's copy has only in-frame clones and lacks some. The sample has about 72,000 clones; about nine tenths are singletons. Patients were ruled out by autoimmune disease history or systemic immunosuppression. Peripheral blood came from all dose cohorts at three timepoints. Deletions cut 0 bases from V and 8 bases from J, with 10 bases between. CDR3 size: 13 residues. Germline CDR1 and CDR2: MNHEY and SMNVEV (reference sequence). The clonotype comes from an adult with an advanced solid tumor such as melanoma, head and neck, liver or kidney cancer. The sequenced sample was CD4+ or CD8+ T cells sorted from blood, obtained in a trial of the OX40 agonist ivuxolimab. The V gene is TRBV27, the J gene TRBJ1-2; D may be TRBD1 (5 bases). CDR3 nucleotides: TGTGCCAGCAGTTTATCGCAGGGAGGGGGCTACACCTTC. It is translated as CASSLSQGGGYTF.